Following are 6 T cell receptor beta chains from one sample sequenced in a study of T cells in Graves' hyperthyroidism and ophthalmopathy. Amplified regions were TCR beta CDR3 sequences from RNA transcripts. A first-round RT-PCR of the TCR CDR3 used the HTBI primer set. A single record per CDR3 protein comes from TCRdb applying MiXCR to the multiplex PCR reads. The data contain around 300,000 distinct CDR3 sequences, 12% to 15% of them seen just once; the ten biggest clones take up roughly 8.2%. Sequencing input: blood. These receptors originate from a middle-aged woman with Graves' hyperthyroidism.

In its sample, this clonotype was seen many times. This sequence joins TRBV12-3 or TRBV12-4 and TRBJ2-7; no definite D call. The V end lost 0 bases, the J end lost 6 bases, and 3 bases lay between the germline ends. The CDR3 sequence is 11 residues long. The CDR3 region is CASSLAAEQYF. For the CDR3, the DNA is TGTGCCAGCAGTTTAGCGGCCGAGCAGTACTTC.

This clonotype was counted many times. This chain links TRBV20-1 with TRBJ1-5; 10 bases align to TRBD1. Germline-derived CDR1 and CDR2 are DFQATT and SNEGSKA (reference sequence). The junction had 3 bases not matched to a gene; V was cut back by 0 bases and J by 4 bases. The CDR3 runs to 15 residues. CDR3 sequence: CSARDPGQGNQPQHF. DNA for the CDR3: TGCAGTGCTAGAGACCCGGGACAGGGGAATCAGCCCCAGCATTTT.

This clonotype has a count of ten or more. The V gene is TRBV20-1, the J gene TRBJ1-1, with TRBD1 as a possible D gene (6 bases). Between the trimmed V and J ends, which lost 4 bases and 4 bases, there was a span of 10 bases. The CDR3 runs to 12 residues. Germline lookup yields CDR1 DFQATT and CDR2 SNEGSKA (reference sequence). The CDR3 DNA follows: TGCAGTGCTATGACAGGTGGCACTGAAGCTTTCTTT. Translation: CSAMTGGTEAFF.

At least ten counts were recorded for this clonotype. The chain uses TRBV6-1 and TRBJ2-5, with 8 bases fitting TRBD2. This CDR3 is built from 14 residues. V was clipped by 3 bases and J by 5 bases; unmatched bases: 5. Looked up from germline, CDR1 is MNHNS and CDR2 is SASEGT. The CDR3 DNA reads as TGTGCCAGCAGTGACGGGAGGGCCTGGGAGACCCAGTACTTC. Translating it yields CASSDGRAWETQYF.

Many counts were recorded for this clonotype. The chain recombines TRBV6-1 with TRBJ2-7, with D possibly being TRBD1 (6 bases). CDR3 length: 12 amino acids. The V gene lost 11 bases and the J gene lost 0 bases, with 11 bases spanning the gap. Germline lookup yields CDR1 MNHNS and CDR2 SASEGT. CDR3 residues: CASGQTSYEQYF. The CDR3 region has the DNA TGTGCCTCCGGACAGACCTCCTACGAGCAGTACTTC.

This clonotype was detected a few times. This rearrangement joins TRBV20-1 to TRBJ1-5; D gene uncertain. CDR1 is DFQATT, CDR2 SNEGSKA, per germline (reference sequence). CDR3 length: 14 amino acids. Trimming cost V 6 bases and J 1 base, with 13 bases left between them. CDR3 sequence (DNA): TGCAGTGCCCCGGAGAGGGCAAGCAATCAGCCCCAGCATTTT. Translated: CSAPERASNQPQHF.